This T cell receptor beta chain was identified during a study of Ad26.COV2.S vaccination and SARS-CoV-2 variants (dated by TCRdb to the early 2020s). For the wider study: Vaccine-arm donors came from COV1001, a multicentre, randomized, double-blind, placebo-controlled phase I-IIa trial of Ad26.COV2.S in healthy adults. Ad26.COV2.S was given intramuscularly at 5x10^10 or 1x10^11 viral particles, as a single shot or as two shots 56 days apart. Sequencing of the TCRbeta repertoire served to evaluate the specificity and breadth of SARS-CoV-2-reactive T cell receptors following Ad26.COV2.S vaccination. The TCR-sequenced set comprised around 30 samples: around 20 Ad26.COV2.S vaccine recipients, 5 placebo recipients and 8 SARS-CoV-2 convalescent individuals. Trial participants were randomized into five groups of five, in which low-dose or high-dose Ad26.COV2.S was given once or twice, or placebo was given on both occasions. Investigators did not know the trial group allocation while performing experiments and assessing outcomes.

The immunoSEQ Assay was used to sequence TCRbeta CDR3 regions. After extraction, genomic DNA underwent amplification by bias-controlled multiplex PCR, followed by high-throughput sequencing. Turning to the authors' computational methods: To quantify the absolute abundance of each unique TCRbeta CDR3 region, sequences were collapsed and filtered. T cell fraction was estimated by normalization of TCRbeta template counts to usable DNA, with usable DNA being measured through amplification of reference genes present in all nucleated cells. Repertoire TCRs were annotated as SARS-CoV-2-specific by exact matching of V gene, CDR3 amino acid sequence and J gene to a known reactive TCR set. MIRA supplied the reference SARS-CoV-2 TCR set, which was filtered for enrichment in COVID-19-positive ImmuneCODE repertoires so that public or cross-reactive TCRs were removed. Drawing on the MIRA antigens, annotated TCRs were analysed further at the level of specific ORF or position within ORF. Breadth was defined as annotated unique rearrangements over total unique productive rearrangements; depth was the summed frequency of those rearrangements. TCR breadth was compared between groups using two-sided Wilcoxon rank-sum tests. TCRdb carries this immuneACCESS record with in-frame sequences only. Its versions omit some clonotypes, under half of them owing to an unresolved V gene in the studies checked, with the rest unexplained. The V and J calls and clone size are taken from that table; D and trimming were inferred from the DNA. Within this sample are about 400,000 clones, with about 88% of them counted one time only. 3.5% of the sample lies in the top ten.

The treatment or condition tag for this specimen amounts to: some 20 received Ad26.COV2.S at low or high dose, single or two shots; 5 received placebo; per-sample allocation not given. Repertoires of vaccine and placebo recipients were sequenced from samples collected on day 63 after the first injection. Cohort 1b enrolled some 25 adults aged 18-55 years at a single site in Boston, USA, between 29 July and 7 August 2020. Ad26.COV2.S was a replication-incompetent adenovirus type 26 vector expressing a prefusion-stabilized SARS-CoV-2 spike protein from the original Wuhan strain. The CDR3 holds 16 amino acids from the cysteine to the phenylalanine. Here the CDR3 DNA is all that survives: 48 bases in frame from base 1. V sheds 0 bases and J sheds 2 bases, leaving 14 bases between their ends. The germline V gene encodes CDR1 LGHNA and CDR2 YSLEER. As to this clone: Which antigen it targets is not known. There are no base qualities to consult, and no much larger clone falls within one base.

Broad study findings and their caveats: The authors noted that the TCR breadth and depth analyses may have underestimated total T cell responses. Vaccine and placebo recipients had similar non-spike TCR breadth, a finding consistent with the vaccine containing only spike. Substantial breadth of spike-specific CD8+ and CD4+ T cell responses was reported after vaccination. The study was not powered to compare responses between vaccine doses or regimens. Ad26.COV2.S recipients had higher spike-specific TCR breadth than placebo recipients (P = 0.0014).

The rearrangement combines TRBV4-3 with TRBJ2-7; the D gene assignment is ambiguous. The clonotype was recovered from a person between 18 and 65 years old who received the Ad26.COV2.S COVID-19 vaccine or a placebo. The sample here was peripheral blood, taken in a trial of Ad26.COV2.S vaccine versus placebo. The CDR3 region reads CASSQDPAAATYEQYF. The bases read TGCGCCAGCAGCCAAGATCCAGCAGCCGCGACCTACGAGCAGTACTTC.